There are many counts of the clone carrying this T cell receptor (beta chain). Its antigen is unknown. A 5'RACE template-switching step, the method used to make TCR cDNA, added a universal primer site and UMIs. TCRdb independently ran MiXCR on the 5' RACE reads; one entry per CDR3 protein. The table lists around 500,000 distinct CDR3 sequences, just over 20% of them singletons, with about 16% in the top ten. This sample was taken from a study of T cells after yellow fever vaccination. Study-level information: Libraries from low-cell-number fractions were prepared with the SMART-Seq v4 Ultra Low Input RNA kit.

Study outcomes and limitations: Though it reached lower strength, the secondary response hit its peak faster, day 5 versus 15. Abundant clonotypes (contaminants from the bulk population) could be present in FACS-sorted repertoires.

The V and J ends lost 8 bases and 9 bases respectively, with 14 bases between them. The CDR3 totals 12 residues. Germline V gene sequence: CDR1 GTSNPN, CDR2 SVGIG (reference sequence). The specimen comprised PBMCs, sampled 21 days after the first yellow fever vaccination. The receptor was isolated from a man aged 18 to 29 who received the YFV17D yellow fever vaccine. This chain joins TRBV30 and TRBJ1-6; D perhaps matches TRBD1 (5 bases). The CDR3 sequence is CARGEEGSPLHF. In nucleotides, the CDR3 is TGTGCCCGAGGGGAAGAAGGTTCACCCCTCCACTTT. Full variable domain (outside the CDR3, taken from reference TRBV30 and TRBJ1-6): SQTIHQWPATLVQPVGSPLSLECTVEGTSNPNLYWYRQAAGRGLQLLFYSVGIGQISSEVPQNLSASRPQDRQFILSSKKLLLSDSGFYLCARGEEGSPLHFGNGTRLTVT.